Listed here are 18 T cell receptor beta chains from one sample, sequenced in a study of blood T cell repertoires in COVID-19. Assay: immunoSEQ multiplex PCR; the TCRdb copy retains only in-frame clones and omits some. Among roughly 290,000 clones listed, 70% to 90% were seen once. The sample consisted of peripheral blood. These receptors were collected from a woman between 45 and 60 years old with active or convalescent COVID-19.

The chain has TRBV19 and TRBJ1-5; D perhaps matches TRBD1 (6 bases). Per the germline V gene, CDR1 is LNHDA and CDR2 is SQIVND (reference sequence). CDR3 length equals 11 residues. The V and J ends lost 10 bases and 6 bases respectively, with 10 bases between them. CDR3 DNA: TGTGCCACTGGGGGCGGTCAGCCCCAGCATTTT. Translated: CATGGGQPQHF.

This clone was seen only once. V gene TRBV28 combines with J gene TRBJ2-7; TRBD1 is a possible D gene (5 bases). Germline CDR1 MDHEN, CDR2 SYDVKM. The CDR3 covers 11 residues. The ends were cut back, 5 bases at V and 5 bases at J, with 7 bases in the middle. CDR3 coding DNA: TGTGCCAGCAGTGTAGGGGACGAGCAGTACTTC. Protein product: CASSVGDEQYF.

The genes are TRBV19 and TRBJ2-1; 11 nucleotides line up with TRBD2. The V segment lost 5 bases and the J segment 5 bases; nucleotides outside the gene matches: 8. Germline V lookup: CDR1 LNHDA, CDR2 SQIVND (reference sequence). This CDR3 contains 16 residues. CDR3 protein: CASSAQLAGVNNEQFF. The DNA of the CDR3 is TGTGCCAGTAGTGCACAACTAGCGGGAGTCAACAATGAGCAGTTCTTC.

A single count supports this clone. CDR3 DNA sequence: TGTGCCAGTAGTGCGCAGGGACAGACGAACACTGAAGCTTTCTTT. Translating gives CASSAQGQTNTEAFF. This chain connects TRBV19 to TRBJ1-1; 7 bases match TRBD1. The CDR3 spans 15 residues. Germline V gene sequence: CDR1 LNHDA, CDR2 SQIVND (reference sequence). Trimming at V came to 5 bases and at J to 1 base, leaving 7 bases not matched to a gene.

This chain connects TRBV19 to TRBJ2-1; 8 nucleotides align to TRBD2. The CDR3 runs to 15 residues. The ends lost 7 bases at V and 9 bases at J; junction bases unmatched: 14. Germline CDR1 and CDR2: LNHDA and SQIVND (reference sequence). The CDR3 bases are TGTGCCAGTACCCTCAGCGGGAGCGGGCGAGGTGAGCAGTTCTTC. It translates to CASTLSGSGRGEQFF.

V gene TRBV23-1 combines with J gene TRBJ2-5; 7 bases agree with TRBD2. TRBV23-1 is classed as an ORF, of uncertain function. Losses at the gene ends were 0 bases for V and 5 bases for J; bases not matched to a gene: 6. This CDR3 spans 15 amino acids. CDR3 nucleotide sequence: TGCGCCAGCAGTCAATCAAGACTAGCCGAGGAGACCCAGTACTTC. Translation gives CASSQSRLAEETQYF.

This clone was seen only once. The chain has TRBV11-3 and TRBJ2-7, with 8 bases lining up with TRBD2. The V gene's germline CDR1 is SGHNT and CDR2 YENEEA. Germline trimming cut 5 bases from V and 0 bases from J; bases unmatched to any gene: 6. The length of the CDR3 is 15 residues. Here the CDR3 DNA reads TGTGCCAGCAGCAAAGGACTAGCAGCCTCCTACGAGCAGTACTTC. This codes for CASSKGLAASYEQYF.

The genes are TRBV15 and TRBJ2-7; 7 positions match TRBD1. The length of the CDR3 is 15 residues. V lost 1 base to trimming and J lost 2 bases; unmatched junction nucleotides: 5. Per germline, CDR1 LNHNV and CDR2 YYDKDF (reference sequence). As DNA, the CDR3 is TGTGCCACCAGCAGAGGGAAGGACAGGACCTACGAGCAGTACTTC. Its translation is CATSRGKDRTYEQYF.

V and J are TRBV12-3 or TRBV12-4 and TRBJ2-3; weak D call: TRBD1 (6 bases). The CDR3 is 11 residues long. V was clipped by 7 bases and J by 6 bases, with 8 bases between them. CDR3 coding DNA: TGTGCCAGCACCCAGGGGGATACGCAGTATTTT. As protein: CASTQGDTQYF.

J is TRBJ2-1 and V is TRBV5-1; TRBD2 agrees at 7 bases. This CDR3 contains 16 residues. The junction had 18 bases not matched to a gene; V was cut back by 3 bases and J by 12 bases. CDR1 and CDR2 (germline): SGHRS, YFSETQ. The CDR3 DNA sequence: TGCGCCAGCAGCTCGGAAAGCGGGACTAAGGGGAGTGGGCAGTTCTTC. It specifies CASSSESGTKGSGQFF.

In DNA, the CDR3 is TGTGCCAGCTCACAGGGGGCGCTTGCCTATGGCTACACCTTC. It is translated as CASSQGALAYGYTF. J is TRBJ1-2 and V is TRBV18, with 7 nucleotides matching TRBD1. Germline assignment: CDR1 KGHSH and CDR2 LQKENI. With 4 bases clipped from V and 4 bases from J, the junction kept 6 bases outside the gene matches. This CDR3 has 14 residues.

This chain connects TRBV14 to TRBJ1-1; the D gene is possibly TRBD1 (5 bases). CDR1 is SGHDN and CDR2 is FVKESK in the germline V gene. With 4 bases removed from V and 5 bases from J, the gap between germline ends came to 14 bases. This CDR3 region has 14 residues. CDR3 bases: TGTGCCAGCAGCCCGCGATTGACAGCAACTGAAGCTTTCTTT. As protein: CASSPRLTATEAFF.

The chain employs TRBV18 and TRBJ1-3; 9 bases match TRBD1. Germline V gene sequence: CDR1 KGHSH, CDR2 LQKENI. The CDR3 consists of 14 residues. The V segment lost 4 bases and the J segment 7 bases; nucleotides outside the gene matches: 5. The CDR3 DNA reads TGTGCCAGCTCACAGGACAGGGGAGGCAACACCATATATTTT. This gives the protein CASSQDRGGNTIYF.

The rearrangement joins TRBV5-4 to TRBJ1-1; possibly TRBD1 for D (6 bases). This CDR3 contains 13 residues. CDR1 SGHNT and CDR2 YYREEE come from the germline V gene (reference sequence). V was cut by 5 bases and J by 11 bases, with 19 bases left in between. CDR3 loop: CASRMGAGTPAFF. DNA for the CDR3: TGTGCCAGCAGGATGGGGGCCGGAACTCCGGCTTTCTTT.

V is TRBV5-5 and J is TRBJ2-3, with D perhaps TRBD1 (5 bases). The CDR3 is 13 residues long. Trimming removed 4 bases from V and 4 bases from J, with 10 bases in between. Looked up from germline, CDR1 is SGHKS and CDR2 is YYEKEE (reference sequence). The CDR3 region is CASSLGHSDTQYF. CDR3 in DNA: TGTGCCAGCAGCCTTGGACACTCAGATACGCAGTATTTT.

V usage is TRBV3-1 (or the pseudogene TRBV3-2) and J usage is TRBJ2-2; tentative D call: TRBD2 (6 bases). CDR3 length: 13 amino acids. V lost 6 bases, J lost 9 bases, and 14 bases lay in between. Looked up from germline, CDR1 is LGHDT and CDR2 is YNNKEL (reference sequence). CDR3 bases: TGTGCCAGCAGTCCCGGGGGACCCCGGGAGCTGTTTTTT. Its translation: CASSPGGPRELFF.

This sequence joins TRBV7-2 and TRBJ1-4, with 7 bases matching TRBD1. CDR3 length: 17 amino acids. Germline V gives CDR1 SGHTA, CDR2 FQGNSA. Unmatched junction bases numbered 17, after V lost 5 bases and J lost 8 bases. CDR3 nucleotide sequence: TGTGCCAGCAGCGTACGCCATAGACAGGGCTCGAGAGAAAAACTGTTTTTT. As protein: CASSVRHRQGSREKLFF.

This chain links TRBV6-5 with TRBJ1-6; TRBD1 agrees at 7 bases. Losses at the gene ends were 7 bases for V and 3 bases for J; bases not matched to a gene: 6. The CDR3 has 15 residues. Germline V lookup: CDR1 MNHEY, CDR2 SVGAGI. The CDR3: CASNLGTVYNSPLHF. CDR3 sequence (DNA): TGTGCCAGCAACCTCGGGACAGTCTATAATTCACCCCTCCACTTT.